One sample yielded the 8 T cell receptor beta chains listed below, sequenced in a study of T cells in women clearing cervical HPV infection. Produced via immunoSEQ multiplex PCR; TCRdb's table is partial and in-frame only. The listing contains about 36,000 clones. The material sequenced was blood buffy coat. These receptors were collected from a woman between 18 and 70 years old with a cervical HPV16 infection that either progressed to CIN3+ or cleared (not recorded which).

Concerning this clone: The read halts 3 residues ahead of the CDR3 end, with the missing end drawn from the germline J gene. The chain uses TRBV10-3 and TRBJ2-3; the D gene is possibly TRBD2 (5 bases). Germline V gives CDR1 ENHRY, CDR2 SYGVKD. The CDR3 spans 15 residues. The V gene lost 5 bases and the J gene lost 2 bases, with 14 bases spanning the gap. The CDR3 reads CAISQRVHSTDTQYF. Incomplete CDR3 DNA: TGTGCCATCAGTCAGAGGGTACACTCCACAGATACG.

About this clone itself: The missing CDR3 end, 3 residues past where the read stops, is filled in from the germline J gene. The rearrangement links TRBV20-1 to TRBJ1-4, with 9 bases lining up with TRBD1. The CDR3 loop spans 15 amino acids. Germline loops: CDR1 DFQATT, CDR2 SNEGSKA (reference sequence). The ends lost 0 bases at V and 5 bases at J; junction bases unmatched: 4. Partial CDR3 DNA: TGCAGTGCTAGAGATGCTGGGACAGGGAATGAAAAA. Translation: CSARDAGTGNEK. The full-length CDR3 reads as CSARDAGTGNEKLFF.

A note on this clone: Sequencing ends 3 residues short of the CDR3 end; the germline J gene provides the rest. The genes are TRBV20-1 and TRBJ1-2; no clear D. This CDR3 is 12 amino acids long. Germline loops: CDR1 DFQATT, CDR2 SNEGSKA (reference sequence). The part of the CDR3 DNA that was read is TGCAGTGCTAGCGAACGTGCGAGCGGC. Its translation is CSASERASG. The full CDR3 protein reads CSASERASGYTF.

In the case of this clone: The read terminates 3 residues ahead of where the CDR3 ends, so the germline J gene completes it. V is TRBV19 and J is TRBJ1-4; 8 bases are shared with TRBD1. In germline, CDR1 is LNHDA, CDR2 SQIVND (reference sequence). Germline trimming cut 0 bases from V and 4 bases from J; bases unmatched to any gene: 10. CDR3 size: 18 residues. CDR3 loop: CASSIDGTGGYFNEKLFF. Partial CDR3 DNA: TGTGCCAGTAGTATAGATGGGACAGGCGGCTATTTTAATGAAAAA.

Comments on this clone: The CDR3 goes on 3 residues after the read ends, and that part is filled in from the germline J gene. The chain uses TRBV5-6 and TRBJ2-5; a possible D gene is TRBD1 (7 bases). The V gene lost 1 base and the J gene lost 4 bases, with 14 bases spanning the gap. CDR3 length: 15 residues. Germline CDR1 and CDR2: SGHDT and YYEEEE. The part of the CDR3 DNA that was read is TGTGCCAGCAGCTTGTTTAACAGGGGAGGAGAGACC. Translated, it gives CASSLFNRGGET. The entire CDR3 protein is CASSLFNRGGETQYF.

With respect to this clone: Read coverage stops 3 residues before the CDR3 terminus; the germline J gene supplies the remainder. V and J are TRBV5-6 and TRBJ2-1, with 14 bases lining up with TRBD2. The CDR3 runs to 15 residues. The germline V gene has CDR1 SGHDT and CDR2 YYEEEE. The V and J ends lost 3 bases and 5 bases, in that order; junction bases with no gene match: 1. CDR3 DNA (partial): TGTGCCAGCAGCTGGGGACTAGCGGGAGACAATGAG. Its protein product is CASSWGLAGDNE. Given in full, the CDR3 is CASSWGLAGDNEQFF.

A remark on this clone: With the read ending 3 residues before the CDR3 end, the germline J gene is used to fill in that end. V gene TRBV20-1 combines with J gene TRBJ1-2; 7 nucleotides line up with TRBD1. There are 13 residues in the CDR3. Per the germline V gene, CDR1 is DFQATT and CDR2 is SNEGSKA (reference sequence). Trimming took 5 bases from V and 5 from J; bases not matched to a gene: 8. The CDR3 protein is CSAPGTVHYGYTF. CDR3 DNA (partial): TGCAGTGCTCCCGGGACAGTTCATTATGGC.

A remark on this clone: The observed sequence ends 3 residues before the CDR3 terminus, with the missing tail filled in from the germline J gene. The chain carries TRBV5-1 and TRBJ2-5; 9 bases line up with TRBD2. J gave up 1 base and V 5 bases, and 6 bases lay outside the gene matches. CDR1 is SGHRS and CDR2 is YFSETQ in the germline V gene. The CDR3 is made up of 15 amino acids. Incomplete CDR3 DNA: TGCGCCAGCAGAGGGTTAGCGGGGGTCCAAGAGACC. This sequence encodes CASRGLAGVQET. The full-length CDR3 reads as CASRGLAGVQETQYF. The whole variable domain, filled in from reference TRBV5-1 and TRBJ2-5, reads KAGVTQTPRYLIKTRGQQVTLSCSPISGHRSVSWYQQTPGQGLQFLFEYFSETQRNKGNFPGRFSGRQFSNSRSEMNVSTLELGDSALYLCASRGLAGVQETQYFGPGTRLLVL.